The entry below describes one T cell receptor beta chain. CDR1 is MNHEY, CDR2 SMNVEV, per germline (reference sequence). The CDR3 has 15 amino acids. V was cut by 8 bases and J by 0 bases, with 14 bases left in between. This record belongs to a study of blood T cell repertoires in COVID-19. Overall study: Researchers got acute and convalescent COVID-19 samples from the United States, Italy and Spain. Sources were T cells, B-cell-depleted T cells, or PBMCs; the material itself was cDNA or gDNA.

In the study's own analysis: How many nucleated cells were present was estimated from reference gene primer amplification. Profiling relied on immunoSEQ multiplex PCR, and the TCRdb table lists in-frame clones only, not all of them. V, J and clone size are taken as reported in that table, and D and trimming were inferred from the DNA itself. The table includes around 300,000 clones, approximately 90% detected once. What was sequenced was peripheral blood. This TCR was recovered from a woman under 40 with active or convalescent COVID-19. The V gene is TRBV27, the J gene TRBJ2-1; maybe TRBD2 (5 bases). CDR3 DNA: TGTGCCAGCCACGCGGGTACAAGCTCCTACAATGAGCAGTTCTTC. Amino acids: CASHAGTSSYNEQFF.